These 27 T cell receptor beta chains originate from one sample sequenced in a study of blood T cell repertoires in COVID-19. The data were produced by immunoSEQ multiplex PCR, yet TCRdb's version contains in-frame clones alone and is incomplete. The repertoire holds under 300,000 clones, with around 89% as singletons. The sequenced sample consisted of peripheral blood. All receptors come from an older woman with COVID-19, enrolled during active disease.

J is TRBJ1-4 and V is TRBV7-2; no definite D call. V was cut by 2 bases and J by 4 bases, with 8 bases left in between. Germline CDR1 and CDR2: SGHTA and FQGNSA. CDR3 size: 14 residues. The CDR3 DNA sequence: TGTGCCAGCAGCTTAACGCGGAATAATGAAAAACTGTTTTTT. Its translation: CASSLTRNNEKLFF.

V usage is TRBV3-1 (or the pseudogene TRBV3-2) and J usage is TRBJ1-3; the match to TRBD1 covers 7 bases. The V gene end was trimmed by 5 bases and the J gene end by 0 bases; junction bases not matched to a gene: 13. The length of the CDR3 is 18 residues. CDR1 LGHDT and CDR2 YNNKEL come from the germline V gene (reference sequence). CDR3 coding DNA: TGTGCCAGCAGCTCCGGGACAGAGCCTCTTATCTCTGGAAACACCATATATTTT. This codes for CASSSGTEPLISGNTIYF.

The gene calls are TRBV30 and TRBJ1-4, with 9 bases aligning to TRBD1. The CDR3 sequence is 15 residues long. Germline V gene data show CDR1 as GTSNPN and CDR2 as SVGIG (reference sequence). The junction had 8 bases not matched to a gene; V was cut back by 3 bases and J by 6 bases. CDR3 protein: CAWREPGQGDEKLFF. CDR3 sequence (DNA): TGTGCCTGGAGAGAACCGGGACAGGGAGATGAAAAACTGTTTTTT.

The chain employs TRBV7-9 and TRBJ1-1; maybe TRBD1 (5 bases). V gave up 3 bases and J gave up 4 bases, with 6 bases separating them. The CDR3 spans 12 residues. CDR1 SEHNR and CDR2 FQNEAQ come from the germline V gene (reference sequence). CDR3 sequence: CASSFRVTEAFF. The CDR3 bases are TGTGCCAGCAGCTTCAGGGTCACTGAAGCTTTCTTT.

V usage is TRBV30 and J usage is TRBJ2-7; D perhaps matches TRBD2 (5 bases). Germline V gene lookup returns CDR1 GTSNPN and CDR2 SVGIG (reference sequence). The ends were cut back, 5 bases at V and 3 bases at J, with 11 bases in the middle. There are 12 residues in the CDR3. The DNA of the CDR3 is TGTGCCTGGGAGGACGGGAACTACGAGCAGTACTTC. Its protein product is CAWEDGNYEQYF.

This chain uses TRBV6-1 with TRBJ1-5; 7 bases are shared with TRBD1. The V segment lost 3 bases and the J segment 7 bases; nucleotides outside the gene matches: 6. CDR1 is MNHNS and CDR2 is SASEGT in the germline V gene. The CDR3 is 14 amino acids. The CDR3 coding sequence is TGTGCCAGCAGTGATACAGGGGTATGGCAGCCCCAGCATTTT. It codes for CASSDTGVWQPQHF.

J is TRBJ1-1 and V is TRBV19; 8 bases are shared with TRBD1. CDR1 is LNHDA and CDR2 is SQIVND in the germline V gene (reference sequence). J gave up 4 bases and V 5 bases, and 6 bases lay outside the gene matches. The length of the CDR3 is 14 residues. Written as DNA, the CDR3 is TGTGCCAGTAGTCCCGGGACAGGAGCCACTGAAGCTTTCTTT. Protein: CASSPGTGATEAFF. Full variable domain (outside the CDR3, taken from reference TRBV19 and TRBJ1-1): DGGITQSPKYLFRKEGQNVTLSCEQNLNHDAMYWYRQDPGQGLRLIYYSQIVNDFQKGDIAEGYSVSREKKESFPLTVTSAQKNPTAFYLCASSPGTGATEAFFGQGTRLTVV.

The chain is built from TRBV10-2 and TRBJ1-6, with D tentatively TRBD1 (6 bases). Germline V gene data show CDR1 as WSHSY and CDR2 as SAAADI. V was cut by 2 bases and J by 3 bases, with 8 bases left in between. The CDR3 loop spans 15 amino acids. The CDR3 coding sequence is TGCGCCAGCAGTGAGCAGGGACACTATAATTCACCCCTCCACTTT. Its translation: CASSEQGHYNSPLHF.

On this clone itself: Other DNA sequences within the sample encode an identical CDR3. The rearrangement uses TRBV5-1 and TRBJ1-1; the D gene is possibly TRBD1 (5 bases). With 2 bases removed from V and 5 bases from J, the gap between germline ends came to 13 bases. Per the germline V gene, CDR1 is SGHRS and CDR2 is YFSETQ. This CDR3 spans 14 amino acids. CDR3 DNA: TGCGCCAGCAGCTTAGGCCAGGGCGGAACTGAAGCTTTCTTT. Encoded protein: CASSLGQGGTEAFF.

J is TRBJ2-7 and V is TRBV5-1; possibly TRBD2 for D (5 bases). This CDR3 spans 14 amino acids. With 3 bases removed from V and 7 bases from J, the gap between germline ends came to 17 bases. Germline V lookup: CDR1 SGHRS, CDR2 YFSETQ. The CDR3 coding sequence is TGCGCCAGCAGCTCCGCCCGGGATTACGATGAGCAGTACTTC. As protein: CASSSARDYDEQYF.

This clone was counted once. The junction departs from the called germline gene at one end, perhaps through a read error. This sequence joins TRBV6-2 or TRBV6-3 and TRBJ1-5; D call uncertain. CDR3 length equals 14 residues. The germline gives CDR1 MNHEY, CDR2 SVGEGT. Here the CDR3 DNA reads TGTGCCAGCAGTTGGGAGTCTGGCAATCAGCCCCGGCATTTT. As protein: CASSWESGNQPRHF.

The chain has TRBV5-1 and TRBJ2-7; D is unclear. In germline, CDR1 is SGHRS, CDR2 YFSETQ. V gave up 1 base and J gave up 0 bases, with 8 bases separating them. CDR3 length: 14 amino acids. CDR3 residues: CASSLPGSSYEQYF. The CDR3 DNA follows: TGCGCCAGCAGCTTGCCAGGCAGCTCCTACGAGCAGTACTTC.

This chain joins TRBV5-1 and TRBJ1-2; D is possibly TRBD1 (6 bases). Germline CDR1 and CDR2: SGHRS and YFSETQ. Trimming pared 5 bases from V and 5 bases from J, leaving 19 bases between. The CDR3 contains 15 residues. Here the CDR3 reads CASREGVQGLYGYTF. The CDR3 DNA sequence: TGCGCCAGCAGAGAAGGGGTGCAGGGGTTATATGGCTACACCTTC.

This clone was picked up a small number of times. The chain is built from TRBV19 and TRBJ1-4, with D tentatively TRBD1 (5 bases). Germline CDR1 is LNHDA and CDR2 is SQIVND (reference sequence). This CDR3 is 13 amino acids long. Between the trimmed V and J ends, which lost 4 bases and 14 bases, there was a span of 17 bases. CDR3 in DNA: TGTGCCAGTAGTAGTATATGGGAATCAGGGCTGTTTTTT. This codes for CASSSIWESGLFF.

The chain joins TRBV5-4 to TRBJ2-3, with 13 nucleotides matching TRBD2. The germline V gene encodes CDR1 SGHNT and CDR2 YYREEE (reference sequence). CDR3 length equals 17 residues. With V trimmed by 4 bases and J by 6 bases, 11 bases remained unmatched. CDR3 residues: CASSLRLAGGPGDTQYF. DNA for the CDR3: TGTGCCAGCAGCCTAAGACTAGCGGGGGGCCCAGGGGATACGCAGTATTTT.

The rearrangement joins TRBV2 to TRBJ2-1, with 12 nucleotides matching TRBD2. The CDR3 is made up of 14 amino acids. V lost 9 bases, J lost 9 bases, and 9 bases stayed unmatched. Germline V gives CDR1 SNHLY, CDR2 FYNNEI. As DNA, the CDR3 is TGTGCCAGACAACTAGCGGGGGGTTCGGGTGAGCAGTTCTTC. Translated: CARQLAGGSGEQFF.

The chain uses TRBV5-6 and TRBJ2-7, with D unresolved. The germline V gene encodes CDR1 SGHDT and CDR2 YYEEEE. CDR3 size: 12 residues. The ends were cut back, 2 bases at V and 4 bases at J, with 7 bases in the middle. The CDR3 DNA is TGTGCCAGCAGCTTAGGAGAGTACGAGCAGTACTTC. It translates to CASSLGEYEQYF.

This chain uses TRBV19 with TRBJ1-5; 7 bases line up with TRBD1. The germline V gene encodes CDR1 LNHDA and CDR2 SQIVND (reference sequence). V lost 6 bases and J lost 5; bases outside the gene matches: 4. This CDR3 is 13 amino acids long. The CDR3 protein is CASSRDRDQPQHF. CDR3 bases: TGTGCCAGTAGCCGAGACAGGGATCAGCCCCAGCATTTT.

The CDR3 DNA reads as TGTGCCAGCAGCTTTACGGGATTGAATGAAAAACTGTTTTTT. Its protein product is CASSFTGLNEKLFF. The chain recombines TRBV11-1 with TRBJ1-4; D remains ambiguous. V lost 3 bases to trimming and J lost 5 bases, with 10 bases between them. CDR3 size: 14 residues. Per the germline V gene, CDR1 is SGHAT and CDR2 is FQDESV (reference sequence).

This clone was observed a handful of times. CDR3 DNA: TGTGCCAGCAGCCTGGGACAGCGTGCGGGCTACACCTTC. It yields the protein CASSLGQRAGYTF. This chain uses TRBV6-5 with TRBJ1-2; 7 bases are a match to TRBD1. The V and J ends lost 6 bases and 8 bases, in that order; junction bases with no gene match: 9. The CDR3 is 13 amino acids. Looked up from germline, CDR1 is MNHEY and CDR2 is SVGAGI.

V and J are TRBV10-3 and TRBJ1-2; the D gene is possibly TRBD1 (5 bases). Looked up from germline, CDR1 is ENHRY and CDR2 is SYGVKD. V was trimmed by 11 bases and J by 4 bases, leaving 17 bases between them. The CDR3 sequence is 13 residues long. In DNA, the CDR3 is TGTGCCGCCGAGAGTGGGGACTCCTATGGCTACACCTTC. Its translation is CAAESGDSYGYTF.

The genes are TRBV9 and TRBJ1-1; 8 bases are a match to TRBD1. The CDR3 contains 15 residues. The J segment lost 1 base and the V segment lost 2 bases, leaving 4 bases of the junction unmatched. Germline CDR1 reads SGDLS; CDR2 reads YYNGEE. The CDR3 reads CASSVAGGGNTEAFF. The CDR3 DNA reads TGTGCCAGCAGCGTCGCAGGGGGCGGGAACACTGAAGCTTTCTTT.

V and J are TRBV5-6 and TRBJ2-2, with D hard to call. Germline assignment: CDR1 SGHDT and CDR2 YYEEEE. V lost 1 base and J lost 1, with 8 bases in between. CDR3 length equals 15 residues. CDR3 bases: TGTGCCAGCAGCTTGTACCCGGGGAACACCGGGGAGCTGTTTTTT. Translated: CASSLYPGNTGELFF.

The chain links TRBV6-2 or TRBV6-3 to TRBJ2-7; D perhaps matches TRBD2 (5 bases). CDR3 size: 15 residues. Between the trimmed V and J ends, which lost 3 bases and 2 bases, there was a span of 14 bases. Germline CDR1 is MNHEY and CDR2 is SVGEGT. The CDR3 DNA is TGTGCCAGCAGTTATACGGGGTTAAACCCCTACGAGCAGTACTTC. Its translation: CASSYTGLNPYEQYF.

The V and J genes are TRBV7-2 and TRBJ2-1; a possible D gene is TRBD1 (6 bases). The CDR3 length is 15 residues. Trimming cost V 5 bases and J 8 bases, with 19 bases left between them. The V gene's germline CDR1 is SGHTA and CDR2 FQGNSA. CDR3 DNA: TGTGCCAGCAGCCCGACCGGGACAATTCGGGATGAGCAGTTCTTC. Protein: CASSPTGTIRDEQFF.

This chain links TRBV19 with TRBJ1-4, with D perhaps TRBD1 (6 bases). The germline V gene encodes CDR1 LNHDA and CDR2 SQIVND (reference sequence). Trimming left V 1 base short and J 6 bases short, with 9 bases between. The CDR3 extends over 14 amino acids. CDR3 in amino acids: CASSIGRQDEKLFF. DNA of the CDR3: TGTGCCAGTAGTATAGGTCGACAGGATGAAAAACTGTTTTTT.

J is TRBJ1-1 and V is TRBV5-1; TRBD1 might be the D (6 bases). There are 13 residues in the CDR3. Germline V gene data show CDR1 as SGHRS and CDR2 as YFSETQ. The V end was cut by 2 bases, the J end by 1 base, with 6 bases between. CDR3: CASSLGGNTEAFF. CDR3 in DNA: TGCGCCAGCAGCTTAGGGGGGAACACTGAAGCTTTCTTT.